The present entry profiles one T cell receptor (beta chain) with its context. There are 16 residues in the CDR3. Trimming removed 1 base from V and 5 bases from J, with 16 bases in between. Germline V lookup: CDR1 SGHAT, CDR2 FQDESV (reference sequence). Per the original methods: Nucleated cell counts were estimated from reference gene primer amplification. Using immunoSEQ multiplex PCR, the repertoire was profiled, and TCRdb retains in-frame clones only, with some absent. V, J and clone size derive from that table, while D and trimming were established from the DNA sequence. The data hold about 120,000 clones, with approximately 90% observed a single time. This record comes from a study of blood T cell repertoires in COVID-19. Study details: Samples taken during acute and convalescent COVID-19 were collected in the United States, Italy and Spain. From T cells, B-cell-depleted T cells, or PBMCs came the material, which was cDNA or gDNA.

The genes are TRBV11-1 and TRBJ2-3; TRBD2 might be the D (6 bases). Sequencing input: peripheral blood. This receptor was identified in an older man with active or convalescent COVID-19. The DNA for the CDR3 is TGTGCCAGCAGCTTAGTTCAGGGACTCGGAGGAGATACGCAGTATTTT. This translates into CASSLVQGLGGDTQYF.